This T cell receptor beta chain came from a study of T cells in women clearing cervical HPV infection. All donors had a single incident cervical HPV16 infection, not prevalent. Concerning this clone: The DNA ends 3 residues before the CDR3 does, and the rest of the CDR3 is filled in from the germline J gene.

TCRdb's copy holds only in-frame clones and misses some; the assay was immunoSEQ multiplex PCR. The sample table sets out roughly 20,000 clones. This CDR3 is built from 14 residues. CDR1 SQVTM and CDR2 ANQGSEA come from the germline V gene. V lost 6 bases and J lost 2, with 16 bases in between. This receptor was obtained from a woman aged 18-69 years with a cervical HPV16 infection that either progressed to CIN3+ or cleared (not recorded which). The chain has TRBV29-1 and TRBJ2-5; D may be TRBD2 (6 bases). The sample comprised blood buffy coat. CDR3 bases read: TGCAGCGTGGGGCTCCCCGGAGGGCAAGAGACC. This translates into CSVGLPGGQET. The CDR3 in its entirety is CSVGLPGGQETQYF.